These T cell receptor beta chains were read from a single sample in a study of naive and memory T cell subsets. TCRdb fed the UMI-ligation and nested PCR reads into MiXCR, producing one record per CDR3 protein. Of about 150,000 distinct CDR3 sequences in the sample, 22% were seen once. The sequenced sample was naive CD4+ T cells from blood. The receptors stem from a human donor in good health. Each CDR3 is given with its conserved first and last residue. The D gene is left open where the match is weak. Clone sizes are given selectively: once, few, many, or a class where the clone is expanded.

clone_size d_call j_call v_call cdr3_nt cdr3_aa
few TRBD1 TRBJ2-3 TRBV6-1 TGTGCCAGCAGTGTTGACAGGGCAGCAGATACGCAGTATTTT CASSVDRAADTQYF
NA NA TRBJ2-1 TRBV12-3/TRBV12-4 TGTGCCAGCCAGAAACGACTAGTTTCCTACAATGAGCAGTTCTTC CASQKRLVSYNEQFF
NA NA TRBJ2-7 TRBV14 TGTGCCAGCAGCCAAGTGAACCTACAGGGTTCCGAGCAGTACTTC CASSQVNLQGSEQYF
NA NA TRBJ2-1 TRBV19 TGTGCCAGTAGTATCCCAACACTTGGGTCCTACAATGAGCAGTTCTTC CASSIPTLGSYNEQFF
NA NA TRBJ1-1 TRBV10-3 TGTGCCATCAGTGAGAAAGTGAACACTGAAGCTTTCTTT CAISEKVNTEAFF
NA NA TRBJ2-3 TRBV7-2 TGTGCCAGCAGCCTCTCACAGGCTAGCACAGATACGCAGTATTTT CASSLSQASTDTQYF
NA NA TRBJ2-5 TRBV25-1 TGTGCCAGCATGTCTAGTCGGGAGACCCAGTACTTC CASMSSRETQYF
NA NA TRBJ2-1 TRBV6-5 TGTGCCAGCAGTTCCTCACCCCTTTACAATGAGCAGTTCTTC CASSSSPLYNEQFF
many NA TRBJ2-7 TRBV10-1 TGCGCCAGCAGTGAAGAAGCGCCAATTGACTACGAGCAGTACTTC CASSEEAPIDYEQYF
NA TRBD2 TRBJ2-1 TRBV20-1 TGCAGTGCACCAGGGACTAGCGGAAATATTAATGAGCAGTTCTTC CSAPGTSGNINEQFF
NA TRBD1 TRBJ2-5 TRBV5-1 TGCGCCAGCAGCTCAACTCGACAGGGGAGAGAGACCCAGTACTTC CASSSTRQGRETQYF
few NA TRBJ2-1 TRBV29-1 TGCAGCGTTGAAGATCCACCAGCCGCGCCGGCCAATGAGCAGTTCTTC CSVEDPPAAPANEQFF
few NA TRBJ2-1 TRBV7-9 TGTGCCAGCAGCTCCGACAGAGGGTTATCCAATGAGCAGTTCTTC CASSSDRGLSNEQFF
NA TRBD1 TRBJ2-2 TRBV9 TGTGCCAGCAGCCCAGGACAGGGACGAACCGGGGAGCTGTTTTTT CASSPGQGRTGELFF
many NA TRBJ2-4 TRBV3-1 TGTGCCAGCAGCCCCCTCCGGGATAGAAACATTCAGTACTTC CASSPLRDRNIQYF
NA NA TRBJ1-5 TRBV20-1 TGCAGTGCTCCTCTGACAGGTAGCAATCAGCCCCAGCATTTT CSAPLTGSNQPQHF
NA NA TRBJ2-7 TRBV6-1 TGTGCCAGCAGTGCGTACGAGCAGTACTTC CASSAYEQYF
NA NA TRBJ2-2 TRBV5-1 TGCGCCAGCAGCTTGAACCCAGGGGCCGGGGAGCTGTTTTTT CASSLNPGAGELFF
NA TRBD2 TRBJ2-2 TRBV7-2 TGTGCCAGCAGCTTAAGGCAATCTAGCGGGAGGGCCGCCGGGGAGCTGTTTTTT CASSLRQSSGRAAGELFF
few TRBD2 TRBJ2-3 TRBV2 TGTGCCAGCAATCGGCTAGCGGCCACAGATACGCAGTATTTT CASNRLAATDTQYF
NA TRBD1 TRBJ2-7 TRBV14 TGTGCCAGCAGCCAAGATCAAGTAGATCGCCAGGTCGGACAGGGGCATTACGAGCAGTACTTC CASSQDQVDRQVGQGHYEQYF
NA NA TRBJ2-7 TRBV29-1 TGCAGCGTTGAATCATCGGCAGCGAGCTCCTACGAGCAGTACTTC CSVESSAASSYEQYF
many TRBD1 TRBJ1-6 TRBV10-1 TGCGCCAGCGGATCGGGACAGGATAATTCACCCCTCCACTTT CASGSGQDNSPLHF
once NA TRBJ2-1 TRBV9 TGTGCCAGCAGCGTAGGAACTACTCCTTACTCCTACAATGAGCAGTTCTTC CASSVGTTPYSYNEQFF
few TRBD2 TRBJ2-1 TRBV9 TGTGCCAGCAGCGGCCCTATGGCGGGAGGTAACAATGAGCAGTTCTTC CASSGPMAGGNNEQFF
many TRBD2 TRBJ2-7 TRBV7-2 TGTGCCAGCAGCCCTAATCTAGCGGGAGGGCCAAACGAGCAGTACTTC CASSPNLAGGPNEQYF
NA TRBD2 TRBJ2-1 TRBV20-1 TGCAGTGCTAGAGTCGGGGCGGGAGTTTACTACAATGAGCAGTTCTTC CSARVGAGVYYNEQFF
NA TRBD2 TRBJ2-7 TRBV20-1 TGCAGTGCAAAGGGGGGGACTAGTTTGTACGAGCAGTACTTC CSAKGGTSLYEQYF
few NA TRBJ1-6 TRBV2 TGTGCCAGCAGTGTTCGCAGGGGTTCCTATAATTCACCCCTCCACTTT CASSVRRGSYNSPLHF
few TRBD1 TRBJ1-1 TRBV10-3 TGTGCCATCAATCCGACAGGGAAGGGGACTGAAGCTTTCTTT CAINPTGKGTEAFF
many NA TRBJ2-5 TRBV14 TGTGCCAGCAGCCAAGTTCCAGAGACCCAGTACTTC CASSQVPETQYF
few TRBD1 TRBJ1-5 TRBV12-3/TRBV12-4 TGTGCCAGCAGAAGGGGCCCCGACAGGGAGGGCAATCAGCCCCAGCATTTT CASRRGPDREGNQPQHF
NA NA TRBJ2-5 TRBV10-2 TGCGCCAGCAGTCTGTCCCTCCGGGAGACCCAGTACTTC CASSLSLRETQYF
NA TRBD2 TRBJ2-5 TRBV6-6 TGTGCCAGCAGTTACTACGGCGGGAGGGGGGGCCAAGAGACCCAGTACTTC CASSYYGGRGGQETQYF
NA TRBD2 TRBJ2-1 TRBV7-2 TGTGCCAGCAGGAAAAATAGCGGGAGCTCCTACAATGAGCAGTTCTTC CASRKNSGSSYNEQFF
NA TRBD1 TRBJ1-1 TRBV6-5 TGTGCCAGCAGAGTGGACAGGGGGCTTTTAACTGAAGCTTTCTTT CASRVDRGLLTEAFF
NA NA TRBJ2-1 TRBV5-4 TGTGCCAGCAGCTCCCGGACTGGCTACAATGAGCAGTTCTTC CASSSRTGYNEQFF
NA NA TRBJ2-3 TRBV30 TGTGCCTGGATTCGAGGGGTCGATACGCAGTATTTT CAWIRGVDTQYF
many NA TRBJ2-3 TRBV6-6 TGTGCCAGCAGACTACTCGGCGATACGCAGTATTTT CASRLLGDTQYF
many TRBD2 TRBJ2-7 TRBV28 TGTGCCAGCAGCGGCGGGGTAGCGGGAGGGAAAGTGCAGTACTTC CASSGGVAGGKVQYF
many NA TRBJ1-2 TRBV18 TGTGCCAGCTCACCAGCGAGGGGTGGTGGCTACACCTTC CASSPARGGGYTF
NA TRBD1 TRBJ1-1 TRBV15 TGTGCCACCAGCAGGTTCCCACAGGGGGCGGACACTGAAGCTTTCTTT CATSRFPQGADTEAFF
many NA TRBJ1-1 TRBV9 TGTGCCAGCAGCGCCAGAATCGGGAACACTGAAGCTTTCTTT CASSARIGNTEAFF
few TRBD2 TRBJ2-7 TRBV20-1 TGCAGTGCTAGGGGTCAATTCAGGACCGGGGAGGGCTACGAGCAGTACTTC CSARGQFRTGEGYEQYF
NA NA TRBJ1-3 TRBV29-1 TGCAGCGTCCATGGGGGCTCTGGAAACACCATATATTTT CSVHGGSGNTIYF
NA NA TRBJ2-3 TRBV7-8 TGTGCCAGCAGCCCTACAAGGGATTCAGTTGCAGATACGCAGTATTTT CASSPTRDSVADTQYF
NA NA TRBJ1-2 TRBV28 TGTGCCAGCACCCCTGCCTCCAGCTATGGCTACACCTTC CASTPASSYGYTF
NA TRBD2 TRBJ2-3 TRBV12-3/TRBV12-4 TGTGCCAGCAGTTTAACCGGGACTAGCGGAGTCACAGATACGCAGTATTTT CASSLTGTSGVTDTQYF
NA TRBD2 TRBJ2-2 TRBV6-1 TGTGCCAGCAGTGCTGGGACTAGCGGGAGAGATGGCGGGGGGCTGTTTTTT CASSAGTSGRDGGGLFF
NA TRBD2 TRBJ2-1 TRBV7-6 TGTGCCAGCAGCATAGCGGATCGGGCGGGAGTCTTCTACAATGAGCAGTTCTTC CASSIADRAGVFYNEQFF